The 27 T cell receptor beta chains listed next were all sequenced from one sample in a study of control samples from healthy donors and cancer patients. The assay was immunoSEQ multiplex PCR, and TCRdb's table has in-frame clones only and misses some. The sample consists of about 58,000 clones, 94% of them appearing once. Sequencing was carried out using blood. The origin of the receptors is a man in his thirties or forties in good health.

This chain links TRBV9 with TRBJ1-2; 8 bases line up with TRBD1. Germline lookup yields CDR1 SGDLS and CDR2 YYNGEE. Trimming at V came to 3 bases and at J to 3 bases, leaving 4 bases not matched to a gene. CDR3 length equals 14 residues. CDR3 in DNA: TGTGCCAGCAGCGCTGGACAGGGCGACTATGGCTACACCTTC. Its protein is CASSAGQGDYGYTF.

V usage is TRBV30 and J usage is TRBJ1-5; the D gene is possibly TRBD1 (5 bases). The V gene lost 2 bases and the J gene lost 7 bases, with 12 bases spanning the gap. The CDR3 contains 13 residues. In germline, CDR1 is GTSNPN, CDR2 SVGIG (reference sequence). This CDR3 is CAWSYQGVQPQHF. As DNA, the CDR3 is TGTGCCTGGAGTTACCAGGGCGTACAGCCCCAGCATTTT. The whole variable domain, remainder taken from reference TRBV30 and TRBJ1-5, is SQTIHQWPATLVQPVGSPLSLECTVEGTSNPNLYWYRQAAGRGLQLLFYSVGIGQISSEVPQNLSASRPQDRQFILSSKKLLLSDSGFYLCAWSYQGVQPQHFGDGTRLSIL.

The V gene is TRBV9, the J gene TRBJ2-7; D perhaps matches TRBD1 (7 bases). This CDR3 has 13 amino acids. V was pared by 0 bases and J by 7 bases, with 11 bases between. Looked up from germline, CDR1 is SGDLS and CDR2 is YYNGEE. CDR3 sequence reads: CASSVEQGREQYF. DNA for the CDR3: TGTGCCAGCAGCGTAGAACAGGGGAGGGAGCAGTACTTC.

The chain uses TRBV19 and TRBJ1-1, with a tentative D call TRBD1 (6 bases). Trimming took 3 bases from V and 5 from J, leaving 10 bases between them. Germline V gives CDR1 LNHDA, CDR2 SQIVND (reference sequence). The CDR3 spans 13 residues. The DNA of the CDR3 is TGTGCCAGTAGTATCCAAGACAGGACTGAAGCTTTCTTT. The encoded protein is CASSIQDRTEAFF.

This clone occurred a few times. The chain is built from TRBV30 and TRBJ1-2, with a tentative D call TRBD1 (5 bases). The CDR3 consists of 14 residues. The germline CDR1 and CDR2 sequences are GTSNPN and SVGIG (reference sequence). V dropped 3 bases and J dropped 2 bases, with 13 bases sitting between them. The CDR3 coding sequence is TGTGCCTGGAGGGTGGGGCAGGGAAACTATGGCTACACCTTC. Its protein product is CAWRVGQGNYGYTF.

The genes are TRBV5-1 and TRBJ2-3; TRBD2 might be the D (5 bases). The CDR3 is 14 amino acids. Trimming shortened V by 6 bases and J by 0 bases, and 11 bases separated the two germline ends. CDR1 and CDR2 from the germline V gene are SGHRS and YFSETQ. This chain's CDR3 is CASIEGVSTDTQYF. CDR3 nucleotides: TGCGCCAGCATAGAGGGAGTAAGCACAGATACGCAGTATTTT.

The chain uses TRBV5-1 and TRBJ2-2; D unresolved. The V gene lost 4 bases and the J gene lost 0 bases, with 7 bases spanning the gap. Germline values: CDR1 SGHRS, CDR2 YFSETQ. The CDR3 is 14 residues long. In DNA form, the CDR3 reads TGCGCCAGCAGCAGGACGCCGAACACCGGGGAGCTGTTTTTT. Its translation is CASSRTPNTGELFF.

The chain joins TRBV6-6 to TRBJ1-5; D is undetermined. Trimming cost V 8 bases and J 9 bases, with 8 bases left between them. Germline V gene sequence: CDR1 MNHNY, CDR2 SVGAGI (reference sequence). The CDR3 has 10 residues. CDR3 region: CASGSPPQHF. The CDR3 DNA reads as TGTGCCAGCGGATCCCCGCCCCAGCATTTT.

This clone was observed once. V usage is TRBV5-1 and J usage is TRBJ2-1, with 15 bases that match TRBD2. The CDR3 has 16 amino acids. V was clipped by 3 bases and J by 4 bases; unmatched bases: 2. The germline gives CDR1 SGHRS, CDR2 YFSETQ. CDR3 in DNA: TGCGCCAGCAGCTGGGGACTAGCGGGAGGATACAATGAGCAGTTCTTC. This sequence encodes CASSWGLAGGYNEQFF.

The chain employs TRBV6-5 and TRBJ1-2; tentative D call: TRBD1 (6 bases). The germline gives CDR1 MNHEY, CDR2 SVGAGI. The CDR3 sequence is 14 residues long. The germline V and J ends were trimmed by 6 bases and 6 bases, with 17 bases remaining between them. The DNA of the CDR3 is TGTGCCAGCAGGGTCGACAGGATTCTCCATGGCTACACCTTC. Its protein product is CASRVDRILHGYTF.

V gene TRBV6-5 combines with J gene TRBJ1-2; D may be TRBD1 (6 bases). CDR1 and CDR2 from the germline V gene are MNHEY and SVGAGI. The CDR3 is 14 residues long. V was cut by 7 bases and J by 4 bases, with 16 bases left in between. CDR3 sequence reads: CASTTLDRLYGYTF. The CDR3 coding sequence is TGTGCCAGCACTACCCTTGACAGGCTCTATGGCTACACCTTC.

This clone was detected only once. The chain couples TRBV15 to TRBJ1-1; the D gene is possibly TRBD1 (5 bases). This CDR3 spans 13 amino acids. V was cut by 1 base and J by 4 bases, with 7 bases left in between. Germline assignment: CDR1 LNHNV and CDR2 YYDKDF (reference sequence). As DNA, the CDR3 is TGTGCCACCAGCAGAGGGGGACCCACTGAAGCTTTCTTT. Encoded protein: CATSRGGPTEAFF.

The rearrangement joins TRBV27 to TRBJ1-4; 8 nucleotides agree with TRBD1. V lost 6 bases and J lost 0; bases outside the gene matches: 6. In germline, CDR1 is MNHEY, CDR2 SMNVEV (reference sequence). The CDR3 contains 16 residues. The CDR3 reads CASSLQQGATNEKLFF. CDR3 DNA: TGTGCCAGCAGCCTTCAACAGGGGGCAACTAATGAAAAACTGTTTTTT.

This chain joins TRBV29-1 and TRBJ1-3, with 10 nucleotides matching TRBD1. Germline V gene lookup returns CDR1 SQVTM and CDR2 ANQGSEA. The CDR3 extends over 14 amino acids. V was pared by 5 bases and J by 2 bases, with 3 bases of the junction left unmatched. CDR3 protein: CSVSDRGTGNTIYF. The CDR3 nucleotides are TGCAGCGTTTCGGACAGGGGGACTGGAAACACCATATATTTT. Full variable domain (remainder filled in from reference TRBV29-1 and TRBJ1-3): SAVISQKPSRDICQRGTSLTIQCQVDSQVTMMFWYRQQPGQSLTLIATANQGSEATYESGFVIDKFPISRPNLTFSTLTVSNMSPEDSSIYLCSVSDRGTGNTIYFGEGSWLTVV.

This chain joins TRBV7-6 and TRBJ2-7, with D possibly TRBD2 on 6 matching bases. V was trimmed by 5 bases and J by 6 bases, leaving 8 bases between them. Germline V CDR1 and CDR2: SGHVS, FNYEAQ. The CDR3 extends over 11 amino acids. The CDR3 loop reads CASSPGAEQYF. CDR3 nucleotide sequence: TGTGCCAGCAGCCCGGGAGCCGAGCAGTACTTC. Full variable domain (missing parts from reference TRBV7-6 and TRBJ2-7): GAGVSQSPRYKVTKRGQDVALRCDPISGHVSLYWYRQALGQGPEFLTYFNYEAQQDKSGLPNDRFSAERPEGSISTLTIQRTEQRDSAMYRCASSPGAEQYFGPGTRLTVT.

The chain combines TRBV5-4 with TRBJ1-2; D remains unclear. The CDR3 is 12 residues long. Between the trimmed V and J ends, which lost 4 bases and 14 bases, there was a span of 18 bases. Germline V gene sequence: CDR1 SGHNT, CDR2 YYREEE (reference sequence). In DNA form, the CDR3 reads TGTGCCAGCAGCCTACCGGGAGAAAGAAGGACCTTC. The encoded protein is CASSLPGERRTF. Supplemented by reference TRBV5-4 and TRBJ1-2, the full variable domain reads ETGVTQSPTHLIKTRGQQVTLRCSSQSGHNTVSWYQQALGQGPQFIFQYYREEENGRGNFPPRFSGLQFPNYSSELNVNALELDDSALYLCASSLPGERRTFGSGTRLTVV.

The chain joins TRBV5-1 to TRBJ1-3; TRBD1 matches at 7 bases. CDR3 length: 15 residues. From germline, CDR1 is SGHRS and CDR2 YFSETQ. Germline trimming cut 4 bases from V and 2 bases from J; bases unmatched to any gene: 6. CDR3 sequence (DNA): TGCGCCAGCAGCCCTCAAACAGGGGCTGGAAACACCATATATTTT. Translating gives CASSPQTGAGNTIYF.

The chain recombines TRBV6-1 with TRBJ1-4, with D uncertain. V dropped 3 bases and J dropped 4 bases, with 12 bases sitting between them. The CDR3 extends over 15 amino acids. The V gene's germline CDR1 is MNHNS and CDR2 SASEGT. CDR3 DNA: TGTGCCAGCAGTGAGGCCATCCTGAGTAATGAAAAACTGTTTTTT. Translation: CASSEAILSNEKLFF.

The rearrangement joins TRBV6-2 or TRBV6-3 to TRBJ1-1, with D uncertain. This CDR3 spans 14 amino acids. Per the germline V gene, CDR1 is MNHEY and CDR2 is SVGEGT. Between the trimmed V and J ends, which lost 2 bases and 4 bases, there was a span of 11 bases. CDR3 DNA sequence: TGTGCCAGCAGTTACCGCACTTCTTTCACTGAAGCTTTCTTT. Amino acid sequence: CASSYRTSFTEAFF.

The chain combines TRBV7-8 with TRBJ2-2; a weak D match, TRBD2 (5 bases). Deletions cut 0 bases from V and 6 bases from J, with 14 bases between. This CDR3 spans 16 amino acids. Germline V gives CDR1 SGHVS, CDR2 FQNEAQ. In nucleotides, the CDR3 is TGTGCCAGCAGCTTAGCGACTATCCAATCCCCCGGGGAGCTGTTTTTT. Translation: CASSLATIQSPGELFF.

This chain connects TRBV27 to TRBJ1-1; D is perhaps TRBD1 (6 bases). V was shortened by 4 bases and J by 2 bases, with 11 bases between the two germline ends. The CDR3 runs 14 residues. Germline loops: CDR1 MNHEY, CDR2 SMNVEV (reference sequence). The CDR3: CASSSRGANTEAFF. The CDR3 DNA reads as TGTGCCAGCAGTTCGAGGGGGGCTAACACTGAAGCTTTCTTT.

The rearrangement joins TRBV6-6 to TRBJ1-1; D may be TRBD1 (5 bases). Germline V gene sequence: CDR1 MNHNY, CDR2 SVGAGI (reference sequence). V was trimmed by 8 bases and J by 1 base, leaving 20 bases between them. CDR3 length: 16 residues. CDR3 nucleotide sequence: TGTGCCAGCCTTACCCTGCAGGGAGGGTCGAACACTGAAGCTTTCTTT. Translation: CASLTLQGGSNTEAFF.

The CDR3 sequence: CASSERLVERDTQYF. In DNA, the CDR3 is TGTGCCAGCAGCGAGAGACTAGTTGAGAGAGATACGCAGTATTTT. The gene calls are TRBV6-5 and TRBJ2-3, with D perhaps TRBD2 (6 bases). The V and J ends lost 6 bases and 5 bases respectively, with 18 bases between them. The CDR3 length is 15 residues. CDR1 is MNHEY, CDR2 SVGAGI, per germline.

The chain links TRBV9 to TRBJ1-1; maybe TRBD1 (6 bases). The length of the CDR3 is 12 residues. Trimming took off 4 bases at V and 8 bases at J, with 12 bases between the two ends. CDR1 and CDR2 from the germline V gene are SGDLS and YYNGEE. This CDR3 is CASSPIDREAFF. The CDR3 DNA reads as TGTGCCAGCAGCCCAATCGACAGGGAAGCTTTCTTT.

V usage is TRBV6-5 and J usage is TRBJ1-2; D is undetermined. CDR3 length: 13 residues. Between the trimmed V and J ends, which lost 4 bases and 2 bases, there was a span of 8 bases. The germline V gene encodes CDR1 MNHEY and CDR2 SVGAGI. DNA for the CDR3: TGTGCCAGCAGTTTGAGCCGGAACTATGGCTACACCTTC. Its translation: CASSLSRNYGYTF.

The gene calls are TRBV5-4 and TRBJ1-1; D not resolved. Germline assignment: CDR1 SGHNT and CDR2 YYREEE (reference sequence). This CDR3 comprises 14 residues. Deletions cut 1 base from V and 5 bases from J, with 12 bases between. The DNA for the CDR3 is TGTGCCAGCAGCTTGACCACCTCGGGGACTGAAGCTTTCTTT. Translated: CASSLTTSGTEAFF.

The gene calls are TRBV14 and TRBJ1-3; no reliable D call. The CDR3 sequence is 17 residues long. Trimming took 0 bases from V and 2 from J, leaving 14 bases between them. From germline, CDR1 is SGHDN and CDR2 FVKESK. CDR3 sequence reads: CASSQESSWKPGNTIYF. The CDR3 DNA sequence: TGTGCCAGCAGCCAAGAAAGCAGCTGGAAACCTGGAAACACCATATATTTT.